These T cell receptor beta chains were read from a single sample in a study of radiotherapy plus CTLA-4 blockade in lung cancer. Method: immunoSEQ multiplex PCR; TCRdb's copy keeps in-frame clones and lacks some. The data hold around 78,000 clones, with around 81% observed a single time. Material: peripheral blood, obtained from a patient treated with radiotherapy plus ipilimumab. These receptors all come from a human donor with non-small cell lung cancer who had a partial response to radiotherapy plus ipilimumab. Some clones in this sample may be carry-over from other donors' samples. Both conserved end residues are part of each CDR3. The order of the fields is J gene, V gene, clone size, D gene, CDR3 DNA, CDR3 protein. D genes are given only for firm matches. Clone size is shown for a subset of rows, as once, few, many or a class of expanded clone.

>TRBJ2-1|TRBV5-1|.|.
TGCGCCAGCAGCCAAACTAGCCCCTTAACCCTGAACTACAATGAGCAGTTCTTC
CASSQTSPLTLNYNEQFF
>TRBJ1-4|TRBV19|.|.
TGTGCCACTTCCGCCTCAGGCGCAACTAATGAAAAACTGTTTTTT
CATSASGATNEKLFF
>TRBJ1-6|TRBV6-5|.|.
TGTGCCAGCAGTTCTCCTAGGCAGAATTCACCCCTCCACTTT
CASSSPRQNSPLHF
>TRBJ2-7|TRBV14|.|TRBD2
TGTGCCAGCAGCCAAAATAGCGGGGGGGCCTACGAGCAGTACTTC
CASSQNSGGAYEQYF
>TRBJ2-7|TRBV6-5|.|TRBD1
TGTGCCAGCAAAGGGGGCCACGAGCAGTACTTC
CASKGGHEQYF
>TRBJ1-2|TRBV27|once|TRBD1
TGTGCCAGCAGTTTATCAGGGACAGCCTTCTATGGCTACACCTTC
CASSLSGTAFYGYTF
>TRBJ2-7|TRBV5-1|.|TRBD2
TGCGCCAGCAGCTTGACTAGCGGGAGCATGTCCTACGAGCAGTACTTC
CASSLTSGSMSYEQYF
>TRBJ2-1|TRBV30|.|.
TGTGCCTGGAGCGACAGGATTGGTGAGCAGTTCTTC
CAWSDRIGEQFF
>TRBJ2-5|TRBV7-3|few|.
TGTGCCAGCTCGCCAAAGGGGGGACTATCGCAAGAGACCCAGTACTTC
CASSPKGGLSQETQYF
>TRBJ2-7|TRBV7-2|.|.
TGTGCCAGCAGCCCCCAGGCAGGGTACGAGCAGTACTTC
CASSPQAGYEQYF
>TRBJ1-1|TRBV6-5|.|TRBD1
TGTGCCAGCAGGCGGGACAGGTACACTGAAGCTTTCTTT
CASRRDRYTEAFF
>TRBJ2-6|TRBV27|.|TRBD1
TGTGCCAGCAGCTCTGGACAGGGAGTTTATGGGGCCAACGTCCTGACTTTC
CASSSGQGVYGANVLTF
>TRBJ2-1|TRBV6-9|.|TRBD2
TGTGCCAGCAGTAAACCGGGACTAGCGGGGGCCCTCTACAATGAGCAGTTCTTC
CASSKPGLAGALYNEQFF
>TRBJ2-3|TRBV19|few|TRBD2
TGTGCCAGTAGTATGAGACTAGCGGCGGATACGCAGTATTTT
CASSMRLAADTQYF
>TRBJ2-2|TRBV5-1|.|.
TGCGCCAGCAGCCAAAACACCGGGGAGCTGTTTTTT
CASSQNTGELFF
>TRBJ1-4|TRBV2|few|.
TGTGCCAGCAGGGAAAACAGGGTTCTCACTAATGAAAAACTGTTTTTT
CASRENRVLTNEKLFF
>TRBJ2-2|TRBV19|.|.
TGTGCCACCGTCCGGGCAGGGCGAGGCACCGGGGAGCTGTTTTTT
CATVRAGRGTGELFF
>TRBJ2-3|TRBV5-1|.|TRBD1
TGCGCCAGCAGCTTGTTTACCGGGACAGGGTTGTCAGATACGCAGTATTTT
CASSLFTGTGLSDTQYF
>TRBJ1-5|TRBV6-1|.|TRBD1
TGTGCCAGCAGACAGGGGCTTGGGAGTCAGCCCCAGCATTTT
CASRQGLGSQPQHF
>TRBJ1-4|TRBV14|.|TRBD1
TGTGCCAGCAGCCAACTGGGGACAGGCGTTGGGTCGGTGTTTTTT
CASSQLGTGVGSVFF
>TRBJ2-7|TRBV7-3|.|.
TGTGCCAGCAGCCCTGGAGTTACCTACGAGCAGTACTTC
CASSPGVTYEQYF
>TRBJ2-7|TRBV29-1|.|TRBD1
TGCAGCGTTGAGGGGACAGGAACCTACGAGCAGTACTTC
CSVEGTGTYEQYF
>TRBJ2-3|TRBV9|.|.
TGTGCCAGCAGCGTAGGAGCTAGCGAAGTTACAGATACGCAGTATTTT
CASSVGASEVTDTQYF
>TRBJ2-1|TRBV5-4|.|.
TGTGCCAGCAGTTTCCCCGACTCTAGAGACAATGAGCAGTTCTTC
CASSFPDSRDNEQFF
>TRBJ1-2|TRBV1|.|.
TGCACCAGCAGCCAATACCGGGACAGGGGACCGGGCTACACCTTC
CTSSQYRDRGPGYTF
>TRBJ2-3|TRBV7-9|.|.
TGTGCCAGCAGCGCCGGGGATGCAGATACGCAGTATTTT
CASSAGDADTQYF
>TRBJ2-2|TRBV5-1|.|.
TGCGCCAGCAGCTCCCGTTTTGGGCGGGGGAACACCGGGGAGCTGTTTTTT
CASSSRFGRGNTGELFF
>TRBJ2-2|TRBV16|.|.
TGTGCCAGCAGCCGATCACAGGGTACCGGGGAGCTGTTTTTT
CASSRSQGTGELFF
>TRBJ1-3|TRBV19|.|.
TGTGCCAGTAGTCCCGGACAGCCTGGAAACACCATATATTTT
CASSPGQPGNTIYF
>TRBJ2-2|TRBV2|.|TRBD1
TGTGCCAGCAGTGTCCGACAGGGGGGAGACACCGGGGAGCTGTTTTTT
CASSVRQGGDTGELFF
>TRBJ2-1|TRBV27|.|TRBD1
TGTGCCAGCAGTTTAGAGGGACAGGACTACAATGAGCAGTTCTTC
CASSLEGQDYNEQFF
>TRBJ2-7|TRBV9|.|.
TGTGCCAGCAGCGTAGGCGTTAGGGGATACGAGCAGTACTTC
CASSVGVRGYEQYF
>TRBJ1-6|TRBV7-2|few|.
TGTGCCAGCAGCTTAGAGCCAGGGATTTATTCACCCCTCCACTTT
CASSLEPGIYSPLHF
>TRBJ2-2|TRBV7-2|.|TRBD2
TGTGCCAGCAGCCCGGCCGGGGGGGCCTCTGTCGGGGAGCTGTTTTTT
CASSPAGGASVGELFF
>TRBJ2-1|TRBV5-4|.|.
TGTGCCAGCAGCTTAGGACAAAGCTCCTACAATGAGCAGTTCTTC
CASSLGQSSYNEQFF
>TRBJ2-2|TRBV6-4|once|.
TGTGCCAGCAGCCTCACGACTGACGGGGAGCTGTTTTTT
CASSLTTDGELFF
>TRBJ2-7|TRBV4-1|few|.
TGCGCCAGCAGCCAAGGTGTGGCCAGGGGCTACGAGCAGTACTTC
CASSQGVARGYEQYF
>TRBJ2-1|TRBV27|.|.
TGTGCCAGCAGTTTTTCCTCGGGGAATGAGCAGTTCTTC
CASSFSSGNEQFF
>TRBJ1-2|TRBV6-1|.|TRBD1
TGTGCCAGCAGAGAGGACAGGGGGAGTGAAGGCTACACCTTC
CASREDRGSEGYTF
>TRBJ2-2|TRBV27|.|TRBD2
TGTGCCAGCAGTAGTAAGCGGGAGCCCCACGGGGAGCTGTTTTTT
CASSSKREPHGELFF
>TRBJ2-3|TRBV10-2|once|TRBD2
TGCGCCAGCAGGGTCCCTAGCGGGGAAACGCAGTATTTT
CASRVPSGETQYF
>TRBJ1-1|TRBV29-1|.|.
TGCAGCGTTGTTAGGATAGGAGTCACTGAAGCTTTCTTT
CSVVRIGVTEAFF
>TRBJ2-7|TRBV28|.|.
TGTGCCAGCAGTCGAACTGCTTACGAGCAGTACTTC
CASSRTAYEQYF
>TRBJ1-3|TRBV4-1|.|.
TGCGCCAGCAGCCAAGTCCCAGGGACATCTGGAAACACCATATATTTT
CASSQVPGTSGNTIYF
>TRBJ1-5|TRBV9|.|.
TGTGCCAGCAGCGTAGGCCTCGACCGGGAAGGTCAGCCCCAGCATTTT
CASSVGLDREGQPQHF
>TRBJ2-3|TRBV28|.|.
TGTGCCAGCAGTTTACTAGCAGATACGCAGTATTTT
CASSLLADTQYF
>TRBJ2-7|TRBV5-1|.|.
TGCGCCAGCAGCCCTCGGGACTGGTCCTACGAGCAGTACTTC
CASSPRDWSYEQYF
>TRBJ1-4|TRBV9|.|.
TGTGCCAGCAGCGTAGACATGTCTAATGAAAAACTGTTTTTT
CASSVDMSNEKLFF
>TRBJ1-1|TRBV30|.|.
TGTGCCTGGAGTGTCCGGGGAAGCACTGAAGCTTTCTTT
CAWSVRGSTEAFF
>TRBJ1-2|TRBV4-1|.|.
TGCGCCAGCAGCCAAGATGGTCGGTTACCTAACTATGGCTACACCTTC
CASSQDGRLPNYGYTF
>TRBJ2-4|TRBV20-1|.|TRBD1
TGCAGTGCTAGGGGACAGTGGCAGTACTTC
CSARGQWQYF
>TRBJ2-1|TRBV6-5|.|TRBD2
TGTGCCAGCAGAAGCGGGAGGGTAGGCGATGAGCAGTTCTTC
CASRSGRVGDEQFF
>TRBJ2-7|TRBV9|few|.
TGTGCCAGCAGCGTTGGACAGTCCAGCTCCTACGAGCAGTACTTC
CASSVGQSSSYEQYF
>TRBJ1-1|TRBV28|once|.
TGTGCCACACAGGGACCGGGTACTGAAGCTTTCTTT
CATQGPGTEAFF